These 10 T cell receptor beta chains share one sample of origin, sequenced in a study of blood T cell repertoires in COVID-19. Libraries were prepared by immunoSEQ multiplex PCR; TCRdb keeps only in-frame clonotypes and omits some of them. The repertoire holds 390,000 or so clones, with approximately 88% as singletons. Specimen: peripheral blood. Receptors originate from a woman aged 30 to 39 with COVID-19, enrolled during active disease.

This clone was found once. CDR3 coding DNA: TGTGCCAGCAGCCAAGATGGGGGGGGAACTATGAACACTGAAGCTTTCTTT. Translating it yields CASSQDGGGTMNTEAFF. V and J are TRBV4-2 and TRBJ1-1, with D perhaps TRBD1 (5 bases). Germline values: CDR1 LGHNA, CDR2 YNFKEQ. The CDR3 spans 17 residues. The V gene lost 0 bases and the J gene lost 0 bases, with 14 bases spanning the gap.

The count of this clone is one. The chain uses TRBV9 and TRBJ2-5; TRBD2 might be the D (5 bases). Germline CDR1 SGDLS, CDR2 YYNGEE. This CDR3 is 15 amino acids long. V gave up 1 base and J gave up 5 bases, with 15 bases separating them. The CDR3 loop is CASSVRARGGETQYF. CDR3 bases: TGTGCCAGCAGCGTAAGGGCTAGAGGCGGGGAGACCCAGTACTTC. Using reference TRBV9 and TRBJ2-5 for the parts outside the CDR3, the full variable domain is DSGVTQTPKHLITATGQRVTLRCSPRSGDLSVYWYQQSLDQGLQFLIQYYNGEERAKGNILERFSAQQFPDLHSELNLSSLELGDSALYFCASSVRARGGETQYFGPGTRLLVL.

The gene calls are TRBV19 and TRBJ2-5; D possibly corresponds to TRBD1 (6 bases). Trimming removed 5 bases from V and 2 bases from J, with 12 bases in between. The CDR3 totals 14 residues. Germline CDR1 reads LNHDA; CDR2 reads SQIVND (reference sequence). The CDR3 DNA reads as TGTGCCAGTAGTCAGGGGACCGCTCAAGAGACCCAGTACTTC. Protein product: CASSQGTAQETQYF. Full variable domain (outside the CDR3, taken from reference TRBV19 and TRBJ2-5): DGGITQSPKYLFRKEGQNVTLSCEQNLNHDAMYWYRQDPGQGLRLIYYSQIVNDFQKGDIAEGYSVSREKKESFPLTVTSAQKNPTAFYLCASSQGTAQETQYFGPGTRLLVL.

The chain carries TRBV14 and TRBJ2-1; maybe TRBD1 (5 bases). Trimming stripped 1 base from V and 4 bases from J, with 11 bases between. In germline, CDR1 is SGHDN, CDR2 FVKESK. The CDR3 has 15 amino acids. The CDR3 DNA reads TGTGCCAGCAGCCAAGGGGTGACAGTTTACAATGAGCAGTTCTTC. Protein product: CASSQGVTVYNEQFF. Supplemented by reference TRBV14 and TRBJ2-1, the full variable domain reads EAGVTQFPSHSVIEKGQTVTLRCDPISGHDNLYWYRRVMGKEIKFLLHFVKESKQDESGMPNNRFLAERTGGTYSTLKVQPAELEDSGVYFCASSQGVTVYNEQFFGPGTRLTVL.

In its sample, this clone was seen once. The DNA for the CDR3 is TGTGCCACCGCTGGAGGGCTAGCGGGTACTGACAATGAGCAGTTCTTC. Translation: CATAGGLAGTDNEQFF. The V call is TRBV10-3, the J call TRBJ2-1, with TRBD2 identical over 8 bases. V lost 10 bases, J lost 5 bases, and 16 bases stayed unmatched. This CDR3 region has 16 residues. CDR1 is ENHRY, CDR2 SYGVKD, per germline.

The chain recombines TRBV12-3 or TRBV12-4 with TRBJ1-2; perhaps TRBD1 as D (5 bases). CDR3 length: 12 residues. Trimming removed 10 bases at V and 2 bases at J, with 11 bases between. CDR3 in amino acids: CATPGGNYGYTF. CDR3 DNA: TGTGCCACCCCCGGGGGGAACTATGGCTACACCTTC.

This clone showed up just once. V usage is TRBV9 and J usage is TRBJ2-7, with TRBD2 identical over 7 bases. This CDR3 has 17 residues. J was trimmed by 1 base and V by 4 bases; bases with no gene match: 14. Per the germline V gene, CDR1 is SGDLS and CDR2 is YYNGEE. Here the CDR3 reads CASSTRSTSPFSYEQYF. The DNA for the CDR3 is TGTGCCAGCAGCACCCGGTCGACTAGCCCATTTTCCTACGAGCAGTACTTC.

There are a few counts of this clone. V is TRBV2 and J is TRBJ2-2; 7 bases are shared with TRBD2. Losses at the gene ends were 10 bases for V and 5 bases for J; bases not matched to a gene: 4. The CDR3 is 12 residues long. The germline gives CDR1 SNHLY, CDR2 FYNNEI. In nucleotides, the CDR3 is TGTGCCACAGGGAGGGTTACCGGGGAGCTGTTTTTT. Translating it yields CATGRVTGELFF.

This chain joins TRBV25-1 and TRBJ2-6; no reliable D call. CDR3 size: 12 residues. V was cut by 4 bases and J by 11 bases, with 9 bases left in between. CDR1 MGHDK and CDR2 SYGVNS come from the germline V gene. CDR3 DNA sequence: TGTGCCAGCAGTGCTAAAGAGGACGTCCTGACTTTC. Translated: CASSAKEDVLTF.

CDR3 sequence reads: CASSLGGQRGLNTQYF. The CDR3 DNA follows: TGCGCCAGCAGCTTGGGTGGACAGCGGGGCTTAAATACGCAGTATTTT. The rearrangement uses TRBV5-1 and TRBJ2-3; a possible D gene is TRBD2 (7 bases). Trimming took off 0 bases at V and 7 bases at J, with 18 bases between the two ends. Germline V CDR1 and CDR2: SGHRS, YFSETQ. CDR3 size: 16 residues.